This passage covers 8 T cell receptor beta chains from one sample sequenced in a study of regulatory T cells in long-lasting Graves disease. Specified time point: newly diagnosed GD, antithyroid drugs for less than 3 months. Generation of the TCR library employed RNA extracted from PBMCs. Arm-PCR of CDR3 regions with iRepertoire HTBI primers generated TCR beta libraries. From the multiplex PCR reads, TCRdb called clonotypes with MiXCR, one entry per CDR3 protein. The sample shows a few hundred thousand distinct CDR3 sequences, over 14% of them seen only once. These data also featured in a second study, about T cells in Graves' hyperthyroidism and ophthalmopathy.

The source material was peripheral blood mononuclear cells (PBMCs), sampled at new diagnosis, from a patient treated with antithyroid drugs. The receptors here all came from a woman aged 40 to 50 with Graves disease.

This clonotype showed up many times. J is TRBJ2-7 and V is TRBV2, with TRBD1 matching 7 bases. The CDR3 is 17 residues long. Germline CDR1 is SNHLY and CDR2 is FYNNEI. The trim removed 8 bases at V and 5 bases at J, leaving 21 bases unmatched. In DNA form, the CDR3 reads TGTGCCAGCGGACATTTAAAGGCATGGAAGGGGGCTCACGAGCAGTACTTC. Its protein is CASGHLKAWKGAHEQYF.

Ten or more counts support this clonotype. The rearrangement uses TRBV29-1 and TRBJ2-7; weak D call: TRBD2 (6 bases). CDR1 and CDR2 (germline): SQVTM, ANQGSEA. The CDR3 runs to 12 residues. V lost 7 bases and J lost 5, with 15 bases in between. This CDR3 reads CSAPGRGNEQYF. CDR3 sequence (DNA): TGCAGCGCCCCGGGGCGGGGCAACGAGCAGTACTTC.

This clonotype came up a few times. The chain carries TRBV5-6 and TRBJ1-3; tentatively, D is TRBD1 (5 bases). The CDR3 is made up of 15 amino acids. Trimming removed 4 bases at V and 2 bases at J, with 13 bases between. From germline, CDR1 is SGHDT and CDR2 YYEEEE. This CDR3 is CASSTLDRAGNTIYF. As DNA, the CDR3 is TGTGCCAGCAGCACCCTCGACAGAGCTGGAAACACCATATATTTT. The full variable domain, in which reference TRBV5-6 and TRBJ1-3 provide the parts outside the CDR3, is DAGVTQSPTHLIKTRGQQVTLRCSPKSGHDTVSWYQQALGQGPQFIFQYYEEEERQRGNFPDRFSGHQFPNYSSELNVNALLLGDSALYLCASSTLDRAGNTIYFGEGSWLTVV.

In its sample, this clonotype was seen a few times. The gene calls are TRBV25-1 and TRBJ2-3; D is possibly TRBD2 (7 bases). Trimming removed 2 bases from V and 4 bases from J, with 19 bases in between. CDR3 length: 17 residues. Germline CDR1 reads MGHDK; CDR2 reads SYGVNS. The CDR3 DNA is TGTGCCAGCAGTGAACGGAAAGGGGGAGGGGTGGCAGATACGCAGTATTTT. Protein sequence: CASSERKGGGVADTQYF.

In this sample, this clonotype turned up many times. For the CDR3, the DNA is TGTGCCAGTAGTACGCGGGGGACACTCTCTGGAAACACCATATATTTT. Translated: CASSTRGTLSGNTIYF. This chain links TRBV19 with TRBJ1-3, with D perhaps matching TRBD1 (6 bases). The V gene's germline CDR1 is LNHDA and CDR2 SQIVND (reference sequence). Trimming cost V 4 bases and J 0 bases, with 13 bases left between them. This CDR3 contains 16 residues.

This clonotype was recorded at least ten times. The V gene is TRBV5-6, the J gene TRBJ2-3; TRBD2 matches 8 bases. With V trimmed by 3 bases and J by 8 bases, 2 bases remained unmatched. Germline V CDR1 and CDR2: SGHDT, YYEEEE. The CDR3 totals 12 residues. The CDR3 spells CASSSGLGTQYF. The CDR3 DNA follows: TGTGCCAGCAGCTCGGGACTAGGTACGCAGTATTTT.

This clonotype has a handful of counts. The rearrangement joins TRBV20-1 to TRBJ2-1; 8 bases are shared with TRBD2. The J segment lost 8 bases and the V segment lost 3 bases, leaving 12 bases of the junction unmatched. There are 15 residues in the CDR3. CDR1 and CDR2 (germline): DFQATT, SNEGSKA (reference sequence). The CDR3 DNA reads TGCAGTGCTAGTAATACCGGGACTAGTAGGGATGAGCAGTTCTTC. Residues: CSASNTGTSRDEQFF.

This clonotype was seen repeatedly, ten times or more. The DNA of the CDR3 is TGTGCCAGTAATTATAGCGGAGGAACATTCTACGAGCAGTACTTC. Translation gives CASNYSGGTFYEQYF. V usage is TRBV19 and J usage is TRBJ2-7; maybe TRBD2 (6 bases). Looked up from germline, CDR1 is LNHDA and CDR2 is SQIVND (reference sequence). Trimming left V 7 bases short and J 3 bases short, with 19 bases between. This CDR3 is built from 15 residues. Supplemented by reference TRBV19 and TRBJ2-7, the full variable domain reads DGGITQSPKYLFRKEGQNVTLSCEQNLNHDAMYWYRQDPGQGLRLIYYSQIVNDFQKGDIAEGYSVSREKKESFPLTVTSAQKNPTAFYLCASNYSGGTFYEQYFGPGTRLTVT.